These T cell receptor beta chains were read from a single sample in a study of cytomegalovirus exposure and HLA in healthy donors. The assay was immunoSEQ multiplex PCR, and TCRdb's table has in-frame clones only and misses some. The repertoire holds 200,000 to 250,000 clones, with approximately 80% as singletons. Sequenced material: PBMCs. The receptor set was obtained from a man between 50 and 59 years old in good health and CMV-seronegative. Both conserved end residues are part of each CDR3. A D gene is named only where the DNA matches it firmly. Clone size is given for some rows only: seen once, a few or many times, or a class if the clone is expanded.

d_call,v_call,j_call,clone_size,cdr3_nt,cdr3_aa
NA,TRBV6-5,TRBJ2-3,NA,TGTGCCAGCAGTTCCCACTCGACTAGTCAGACAGATACGCAGTATTTT,CASSSHSTSQTDTQYF
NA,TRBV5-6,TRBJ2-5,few,TGTGCCAGCAGCTTGACAGCGGGTGGAGCGTGGAAAGAGACCCAGTACTTC,CASSLTAGGAWKETQYF
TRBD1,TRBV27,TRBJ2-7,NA,TGTGCCAGCAGAACCTCAGGACAGGGGGCAGGGGAGCAGTACTTC,CASRTSGQGAGEQYF
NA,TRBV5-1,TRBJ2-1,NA,TGCGCCAGCAGCTTCGAACATCCTCCCTCGAGGAATGAGCAGTTCTTC,CASSFEHPPSRNEQFF
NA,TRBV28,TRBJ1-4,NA,TGTGCCAGCAGTGAGCGGAACCAAAAACTGTTTTTT,CASSERNQKLFF
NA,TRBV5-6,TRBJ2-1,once,TGTGCCAGCAGCTTGGTCGGGAGCAATGAGCAGTTCTTC,CASSLVGSNEQFF
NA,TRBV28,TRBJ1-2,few,TGTGCCAGCAGGTTCGCCGATACAGGGAAGTACGGCTACACCTTC,CASRFADTGKYGYTF
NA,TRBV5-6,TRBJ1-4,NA,TGTGCCAGCAGCTTGGGATTGGGCAAGGTGTTTTTT,CASSLGLGKVFF
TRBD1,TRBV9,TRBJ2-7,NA,TGTGCCAGCAGCGGACAGGGTTCCTACGAGCAGTACTTC,CASSGQGSYEQYF
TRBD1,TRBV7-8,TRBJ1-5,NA,TGTGCCAGCAGCCCTGGTAGACAGGGACGACAGCCCCAGCATTTT,CASSPGRQGRQPQHF
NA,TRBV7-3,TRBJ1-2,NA,TGTGCCAGCAGCTTACGTCAGGGGAACGGCTACACCTTC,CASSLRQGNGYTF
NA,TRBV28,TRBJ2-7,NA,TGTGCCAGCAGTTTAGATACTAGCCTCTCCGAGCAGTACTTC,CASSLDTSLSEQYF
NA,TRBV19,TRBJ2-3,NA,TGTGCCAGTAGTATTGGGCGGGCAGATACGCAGTATTTT,CASSIGRADTQYF
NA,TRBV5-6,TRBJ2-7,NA,TGTGCCAGCAGCCTTACAGCGGCCTTGGGTCTCGAGCAGTACTTC,CASSLTAALGLEQYF
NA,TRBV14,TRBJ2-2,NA,TGTGCCAGCAGCCAACAGGGGCCCCCCGGGGAGCTGTTTTTT,CASSQQGPPGELFF
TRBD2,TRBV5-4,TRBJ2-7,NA,TGTGCCAGCAGCCCCGGGACTAGCGGAACCTTCTACGAGCAGTACTTC,CASSPGTSGTFYEQYF
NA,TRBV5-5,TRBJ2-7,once,TGTGCCAGCAGCAAGACTAGCTCCTACGAGCAGTACTTC,CASSKTSSYEQYF
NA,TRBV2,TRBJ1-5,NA,TGTGCCAGCAGTGAGGGCTACAATCAGCCCCAGCATTTT,CASSEGYNQPQHF
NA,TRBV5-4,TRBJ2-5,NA,TGTGCCAGCAGACGAGGGGGTAAAGAGACCCAGTACTTC,CASRRGGKETQYF
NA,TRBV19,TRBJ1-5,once,TGTGCCAGTAGTATATCGTTGGTTCCAGTAAATCAGCCCCAGCATTTT,CASSISLVPVNQPQHF
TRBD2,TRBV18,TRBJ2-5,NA,TGTGCCAGCTCAAGACTAGCGGAAGAGACCCAGTACTTC,CASSRLAEETQYF
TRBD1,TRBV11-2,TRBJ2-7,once,TGTGCCACCACCCAAGCCCGGACAGGGGACTCCTACGAGCAGTACTTC,CATTQARTGDSYEQYF
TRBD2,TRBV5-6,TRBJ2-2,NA,TGTGCCAGCAGCTCGAGGGGAGGGGCAGCCACCGGGGAGCTGTTTTTT,CASSSRGGAATGELFF
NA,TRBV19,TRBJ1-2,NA,TGTGCCAGTAGTACCCGGGACACCTATGGCTACACCTTC,CASSTRDTYGYTF
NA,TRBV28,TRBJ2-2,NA,TGTGCCAGCAGTTTCCGGACTTACACCGGGGAGCTGTTTTTT,CASSFRTYTGELFF
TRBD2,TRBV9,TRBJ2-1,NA,TGTGCCAGCAGCGTACCGACTAGCGGGGTTAGCTCCTACAATGAGCAGTTCTTC,CASSVPTSGVSSYNEQFF
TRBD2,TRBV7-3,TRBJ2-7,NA,TGTGCCAGCAGCCAGGGACTAGCGGGAGACCACGAGCAGTACTTC,CASSQGLAGDHEQYF
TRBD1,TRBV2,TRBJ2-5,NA,TGTGCCAGCGGCAGCGACAGGGGGCCGGAGACCCAGTACTTC,CASGSDRGPETQYF
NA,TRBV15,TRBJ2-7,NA,TGTGCCACCAGCAGGAGGGGGGGCGCGGGGACCTACGAGCAGTACTTC,CATSRRGGAGTYEQYF
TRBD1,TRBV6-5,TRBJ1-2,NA,TGTGCCAGCACCCTAGAATACAGGGGGAAGGATGGCTACACCTTC,CASTLEYRGKDGYTF
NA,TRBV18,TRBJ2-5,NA,TGTGCCAGTGACGACGCCGGGGAGACCCAGTACTTC,CASDDAGETQYF
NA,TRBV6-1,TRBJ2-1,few,TGTGCCAGCAGTGAACGATTTTCCAGCTCCTACAATGAGCAGTTCTTC,CASSERFSSSYNEQFF
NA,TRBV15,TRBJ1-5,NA,TGTGCCACCAGCAGAGATCAACGCGGGGTCAGCAATCAGCCCCAGCATTTT,CATSRDQRGVSNQPQHF
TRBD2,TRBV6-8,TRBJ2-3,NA,TGTGCCAGCAGTTACCGAACTAGCGGGAAATCAGATACGCAGTATTTT,CASSYRTSGKSDTQYF
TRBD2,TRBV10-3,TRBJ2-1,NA,TGTGCCATCAGTCCCCTTCTAGCGGGGGGATACAATGAGCAGTTCTTC,CAISPLLAGGYNEQFF
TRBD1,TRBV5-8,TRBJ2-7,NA,TGTGCCAGCAGCAGCCAGGGGGCTAGGGAGCAGTACTTC,CASSSQGAREQYF